A selection of T cell receptor beta chains follows, all from one sample in a study of cytomegalovirus exposure and HLA in healthy donors. The assay was immunoSEQ multiplex PCR, and TCRdb's table has in-frame clones only and misses some. Of approximately 150,000 clones in the sample, about three quarters were seen once. What was sequenced was PBMCs. All receptors derive from a male donor in good health and CMV-seronegative. Both conserved end residues are part of each CDR3. D genes are given only for firm matches. Clone size is stated in some rows and not others, as once, few, many or a class when expanded.

>.|TRBJ1-1|TRBV11-2|.
TGTGCCAGCAGTTCCCTACAGGGGAACACTGAAGCTTTCTTT
CASSSLQGNTEAFF
>.|TRBJ2-1|TRBV14|.
TGTGCCAGCAGCCAAGCCCTACGGGGGAACAATGAGCAGTTCTTC
CASSQALRGNNEQFF
>.|TRBJ2-2|TRBV9|.
TGTGCCAGCAAGGAGGGGAACACCGGGGAGCTGTTTTTT
CASKEGNTGELFF
>.|TRBJ2-7|TRBV29-1|.
TGCAGCGCCCGCCCGGCAGGGACCTACGAGCAGTACTTC
CSARPAGTYEQYF
>TRBD1|TRBJ1-1|TRBV27|.
TGTGCCGTCCAGGGGGCTAGCACTGAAGCTTTCTTT
CAVQGASTEAFF
>.|TRBJ2-7|TRBV11-2|.
TGTGCCAGCAGCTTAGGGGGAGGCTCGGAGCAGTACTTC
CASSLGGGSEQYF
>.|TRBJ2-3|TRBV5-1|few
TGCGCCAGCAGCCCCAGGGCGGGAACAGATACGCAGTATTTT
CASSPRAGTDTQYF
>.|TRBJ2-5|TRBV7-7|.
TGTGCCAGCAGCTTAAGGACAAAAGAGACCCAGTACTTC
CASSLRTKETQYF
>TRBD1|TRBJ2-7|TRBV5-6|few
TGTGCCAGCAGCTTGGAGGGGGCTCCCTATTCCTCCTACGAGCAGTACTTC
CASSLEGAPYSSYEQYF
>.|TRBJ1-4|TRBV6-5|.
TGTGCCAGCAGAAAGACCGGGGGTGAAAAACTGTTTTTT
CASRKTGGEKLFF
>.|TRBJ1-2|TRBV7-2|.
TGTGCCAGCAGCGTACAGGGTGAGGTGGAGGGCTACACCTTC
CASSVQGEVEGYTF
>.|TRBJ2-6|TRBV6-5|.
TGTGCCAGCAGTTCAGGGGAGTATGGGGCCAACGTCCTGACTTTC
CASSSGEYGANVLTF
>TRBD1|TRBJ1-1|TRBV2|.
TGTGCCAGTAACAGGGGCCTCCGAGCTTTCTTT
CASNRGLRAFF
>.|TRBJ2-1|TRBV7-8|.
TGTGCCAGCAGCTTAGAGTGGCAGTCTGAGCAGTTCTTC
CASSLEWQSEQFF
>TRBD1|TRBJ1-2|TRBV5-1|.
TGCGCCAGCAGCGCAGGACAGGCCATAGGGGGCTACACCTTC
CASSAGQAIGGYTF
>TRBD1|TRBJ2-7|TRBV6-5|.
TGTGCCAGCAGTTACACCCGGGACAGGGACTACGAGCAGTACTTC
CASSYTRDRDYEQYF
>TRBD1|TRBJ1-1|TRBV19|few
TGTGCCAGTAGGAGGACAGGTCGATCGGAAGCTTTCTTT
CASRRTGRSEAFF
>.|TRBJ1-2|TRBV6-1|.
TGTGCCAGCAGACTCGGACAGCGATATGGCTACACCTTC
CASRLGQRYGYTF
>.|TRBJ1-2|TRBV7-3|once
TGTGCCAGCAGCTTAACTAGGGGAGGGGGTGGCTACACCTTC
CASSLTRGGGGYTF
>TRBD1|TRBJ2-1|TRBV4-3|.
TGCGCCAGCAGCCAAGTGGGACAGGGTTCCGATGAGCAGTTCTTC
CASSQVGQGSDEQFF
>.|TRBJ2-7|TRBV9|.
TGTGCCAGCAGCGTAGGCGGGGAAAGCTTTTCCGAGCAGTACTTC
CASSVGGESFSEQYF
>.|TRBJ2-1|TRBV7-3|.
TGTGCCAGCAGCCCCCTGGCGAGGGCCCCAAACAATGAGCAGTTCTTC
CASSPLARAPNNEQFF
>.|TRBJ1-2|TRBV27|few
TGTGCCAGCAGTTTGGCCGGAGTTAACTATGGCTACACCTTC
CASSLAGVNYGYTF
>.|TRBJ2-3|TRBV9|.
TGTGCCAGCAGCGTAGGGGCCAGGGCGGGAAGCATTGATACGCAGTATTTT
CASSVGARAGSIDTQYF
>.|TRBJ2-7|TRBV5-1|once
TGCGCCAGCAGCTTGGTAACCCCCTCTGGCTCGGGGATCGAGCAGTACTTC
CASSLVTPSGSGIEQYF
>TRBD1|TRBJ2-1|TRBV15|.
TGTGCCACCAGCAGGGTCGACAGGGGGGGGGTATATGAGCAGTTCTTC
CATSRVDRGGVYEQFF
>.|TRBJ2-7|TRBV11-3|.
TGTGCCACGGGAGGGCAGGGGGGGACATACGAGCAGTACTTC
CATGGQGGTYEQYF
>TRBD1|TRBJ2-3|TRBV7-3|.
TGTGCCAGCAGCGCTGACAGGGATGGTACGCAGTATTTT
CASSADRDGTQYF
>.|TRBJ1-6|TRBV7-9|.
TGTGCCAGCAGCCTCACTGGAACCAGTGGGAGCTCCTATAATTCACCCCTCCACTTT
CASSLTGTSGSSYNSPLHF
>TRBD1|TRBJ1-2|TRBV7-9|.
TGTGCCAGCAGCTTAGCGCAGGGACAGGTTTATGGCTACACCTTC
CASSLAQGQVYGYTF
>.|TRBJ2-7|TRBV5-4|.
TGTGCCAGCAGTCTCGGCTCGGGCTACGAGCAGTACTTC
CASSLGSGYEQYF
>.|TRBJ2-7|TRBV30|.
TGTGCCTGGACCCGAGGGTCCTACGAGCAGTACTTC
CAWTRGSYEQYF
>TRBD2|TRBJ2-3|TRBV5-1|few
TGCGCCAGCAGGGGGACTAGTGAAGATACGCAGTATTTT
CASRGTSEDTQYF
>.|TRBJ2-7|TRBV7-2|.
TGTGCCAGCAGCTTAGGACTAGCCTACGAGCAGTACTTC
CASSLGLAYEQYF
>.|TRBJ2-5|TRBV5-1|.
TGCGCCAGCACTCTGGAGGGAGAAGAGACCCAGTACTTC
CASTLEGEETQYF
>.|TRBJ2-2|TRBV11-1|once
TGTGCCAGCAGTAGCTACCGGGGTAGCGGGGAGCTGTTTTTT
CASSSYRGSGELFF
>TRBD1|TRBJ1-1|TRBV6-1|.
TGTGCCACCACGGACAGGGCGAACACTGAAGCTTTCTTT
CATTDRANTEAFF
>.|TRBJ2-7|TRBV5-8|once
TGTGCCAGCAGCCCCGAGGTGGCCTCCTACGAGCAGTACTTC
CASSPEVASYEQYF